This record concerns one T cell receptor (beta chain) sequence. Its matching antigen is unknown. These data come from a study of cytomegalovirus exposure and HLA in healthy donors. General study results and limits: Reports described diagnosis of cytomegalovirus status by the classifier as highly specific and sensitive.

Here immunoSEQ multiplex PCR was the method, and the copy in TCRdb shows in-frame clones only, minus some. The sample shows 300,000 to 350,000 clones, around 90% of them seen only once. The sample comprised PBMCs. This TCR was sampled from a man aged 25 to 40 in good health and CMV-seronegative.

CDR3 loop: CASSLRLRDSDTQYF. CDR3 in DNA: TGCGCCAGCAGCCTCAGACTCAGGGATTCAGATACGCAGTATTTT. The chain is built from TRBV4-1 and TRBJ2-3, with D perhaps matching TRBD1 (5 bases). The CDR3 is 15 residues long. Germline V gives CDR1 MGHRA, CDR2 YSYEKL. V was pared by 4 bases and J by 4 bases, with 15 bases between.